These T cell receptor beta chains were read from a single sample in a study of T-cell reconstitution after alpha-beta-depleted transplantation in children. TCRdb processed the PCR reads anew with MiXCR; each CDR3 protein has one entry. The profile shows about 980,000 distinct CDR3 sequences, roughly 29% of them singletons. Sequencing was performed on PBMCs, mostly from graft donor cells, taken 360 days after TCRalphabeta/CD19-depleted stem cell transplant. The receptors were sampled from a boy under three years old who had a stem cell transplant for SCID, so the T cells may come from the graft donor. Each CDR3 is given with its conserved first and last residue.

J gene | V gene | CDR3 protein
TRBJ2-1 | TRBV9 | CASSVQGATSYNEQFF
TRBJ1-4 | TRBV12-3/TRBV12-4 | CASSLLGGHFATNEKLFF
TRBJ1-2 | TRBV6-5 | CASSYSLRTGGGMYGYTF
TRBJ2-7 | TRBV20-1 | CSARPDRDGQYF
TRBJ2-1 | TRBV11-2 | CASSLVSTSGGNEQFF
TRBJ2-7 | TRBV10-3 | CAIREQGAEQYF
TRBJ2-7 | TRBV7-2 | CASSGGHSGYEQYF
TRBJ2-1 | TRBV7-9 | CASSLVGSGRRFF
TRBJ2-5 | TRBV11-2 | CASSLRSGLAGAQETQYF
TRBJ2-1 | TRBV5-1 | CASSSGTGEYNEQFF
TRBJ1-1 | TRBV18 | CASSPVQGSTEAFF
TRBJ1-2 | TRBV12-3/TRBV12-4 | CASSFGNNYGYTF
TRBJ1-2 | TRBV7-9 | CASSSRGQGGNGYTF
TRBJ1-1 | TRBV18 | CASSTPEMNTEAFF
TRBJ2-7 | TRBV5-1 | CASSLGPGISYEQYF
TRBJ1-1 | TRBV13 | CASSLGGRRNTEAFF
TRBJ2-3 | TRBV10-3 | CAISEGEGSTTDTQYF
TRBJ1-5 | TRBV28 | CASSIRTGGNQPQHF
TRBJ2-2 | TRBV6-2/TRBV6-3 | CASSPHRGTGELFF